The rows below give T cell receptor beta chains drawn from one sample of a study of shared clonotypes between healthy human individuals. Repertoires were generated with immunoSEQ multiplex PCR, while TCRdb's copy carries only in-frame clones and drops some. The sample has around 600,000 clones, more than 95% seen once; the top ten hold about 0.06%. Input material: naive CD4+ T cells sorted from blood. These receptors were obtained from a woman aged 25 to 39 in good health. The CDR3 runs from the conserved cysteine through the conserved F or W. Each record gives: J gene, V gene, CDR3 protein.

TRBJ2-5 | TRBV6-6 | CASSYSEGRETQYF
TRBJ1-4 | TRBV4-1 | CASSQVPGEKLFF
TRBJ2-7 | TRBV28 | CASSLQGRRSEQYF
TRBJ1-2 | TRBV28 | CASSLGQIYGYTF
- | TRBV27 | CASSLARLAGGGASYEQYF
TRBJ2-1 | TRBV5-8 | CASSKTPTGDEQFF
TRBJ1-2 | TRBV28 | CATSGWPRVGYGYTF
TRBJ1-1 | TRBV2 | CASSKGVHTEAFF
TRBJ2-1 | TRBV5-6 | CASAIGRDEQFF
TRBJ1-3 | TRBV19 | CASSSPGQGSSGNTIYF